These 18 T cell receptor beta chains were all obtained from the same sample, sequenced in a study of response to subunit inactivated influenza vaccine. TCRdb used MiXCR to reprocess the RT-PCR reads, holding one entry per CDR3 protein. The sample shows about 190,000 distinct CDR3 sequences, 13% to 15% of them seen only once. The material was CD8+ T cells sorted from PBMCs, obtained roughly 5 days after vaccination. The receptors come from a middle-aged man who received an inactivated influenza vaccine.

The CDR3 DNA reads TGCAGTGCTAACCCCCTGGGGACTAGCGGATACAATGAGCAGTTCTTC. Its translation: CSANPLGTSGYNEQFF. J is TRBJ2-1 and V is TRBV20-1, with 11 bases matching TRBD2. From germline, CDR1 is DFQATT and CDR2 SNEGSKA (reference sequence). This CDR3 region has 16 residues. V lost 4 bases, J lost 4 bases, and 9 bases stayed unmatched.

This clonotype was recorded many times. This chain links TRBV4-3 with TRBJ2-2, with D hard to call. V lost 0 bases and J 5 bases, leaving 10 bases between the germline ends. This CDR3 spans 15 amino acids. Germline CDR1 reads LGHNA; CDR2 reads YSLEER. CDR3: CASSQDSSGTGELFF. As DNA, the CDR3 is TGCGCCAGCAGCCAAGATTCCTCCGGGACCGGGGAGCTGTTTTTT.

This clonotype was picked up a small number of times. The chain employs TRBV7-9 and TRBJ2-7, with 7 bases aligning to TRBD1. Germline V CDR1 and CDR2: SEHNR, FQNEAQ (reference sequence). The CDR3 runs 17 residues. The ends lost 4 bases at V and 3 bases at J; junction bases unmatched: 15. CDR3 DNA: TGTGCCAGCAGCTCAAACAGGGGCGAAACCCCCAGCTACGAGCAGTACTTC. Translating it yields CASSSNRGETPSYEQYF.

This chain joins TRBV6-2 or TRBV6-3 and TRBJ2-1; D is unclear. V was cut by 0 bases and J by 9 bases, with 18 bases left in between. The length of the CDR3 is 16 residues. Germline V gives CDR1 MNHEY, CDR2 SVGEGT. The CDR3 spells CASSYSLTGPGAEQFF. The CDR3 DNA follows: TGTGCCAGCAGTTACTCGTTGACGGGCCCCGGCGCTGAGCAGTTCTTC.

The chain recombines TRBV12-3 or TRBV12-4 with TRBJ1-2; 7 bases map to TRBD1. The CDR3 has 15 amino acids. V shed 6 bases, J shed 0 bases, and the junction held 7 bases outside the gene matches. CDR3 DNA sequence: TGTGCCAGCAGCCCGGACAGGCCAGCTAACTATGGCTACACCTTC. This gives the protein CASSPDRPANYGYTF.

This clonotype was observed a few times. The V and J genes are TRBV3-1 and TRBJ2-1; D unclear. Germline-derived CDR1 and CDR2 are LGHDT and YNNKEL (reference sequence). The CDR3 is 11 amino acids. Trimming took off 1 base at V and 10 bases at J, with 5 bases between the two ends. CDR3 sequence (DNA): TGTGCCAGCAGCCAAGTTAGGGAGCAGTTCTTC. Translated, it gives CASSQVREQFF.

V usage is TRBV5-1 and J usage is TRBJ2-7; 7 positions match TRBD1. Germline V lookup: CDR1 SGHRS, CDR2 YFSETQ. V dropped 0 bases and J dropped 5; count of bases not matched to a gene: 5. The CDR3 consists of 14 residues. The CDR3 loop is CASSLGQGDHEQYF. CDR3 DNA: TGCGCCAGCAGCTTGGGGCAGGGGGACCACGAGCAGTACTTC.

V usage is TRBV7-9 and J usage is TRBJ2-1, with 9 bases that match TRBD1. With V trimmed by 1 base and J by 6 bases, 1 base remained unmatched. The germline V gene encodes CDR1 SEHNR and CDR2 FQNEAQ (reference sequence). The length of the CDR3 is 14 residues. This CDR3 reads CASSLDRGLNEQFF. The CDR3 nucleotides are TGTGCCAGCAGCTTAGACAGGGGGCTCAATGAGCAGTTCTTC.

This chain connects TRBV7-9 to TRBJ2-3, with D possibly TRBD2 on 7 matching bases. V lost 5 bases and J 0 bases, leaving 18 bases between the germline ends. Germline loops: CDR1 SEHNR, CDR2 FQNEAQ (reference sequence). The CDR3 totals 17 residues. The CDR3 is CASSLPLGGASTDTQYF. The CDR3 coding sequence is TGTGCCAGCAGCCTCCCCCTAGGGGGGGCGAGCACAGATACGCAGTATTTT.

This clonotype was recorded at least ten times. The chain is built from TRBV29-1 and TRBJ2-1, with D perhaps assigned TRBD1 or TRBD2 (5 bases each). CDR1 and CDR2 (germline): SQVTM, ANQGSEA. V lost 4 bases and J lost 6, with 19 bases in between. The CDR3 length is 15 residues. Here the CDR3 reads CSVGLGDRLGNEQFF. The DNA of the CDR3 is TGCAGCGTTGGCTTGGGGGACCGATTGGGCAATGAGCAGTTCTTC.

This clonotype was seen more than once but under ten times. The gene calls are TRBV2 and TRBJ2-7; 7 positions agree with TRBD2. CDR1 and CDR2 from the germline V gene are SNHLY and FYNNEI. The junction had 13 bases not matched to a gene; V was cut back by 6 bases and J by 5 bases. This CDR3 comprises 15 residues. The CDR3 nucleotides read TGTGCCAGCAGACCCCTTCGAGCGGGAACCGACGAGCAGTACTTC. Amino acids: CASRPLRAGTDEQYF.

The CDR3 spells CASSHSDSYNEQFF. Here the CDR3 DNA reads TGCGCCAGCAGCCATTCGGATTCCTACAATGAGCAGTTCTTC. The chain couples TRBV4-1 to TRBJ2-1; D unclear. Germline loops: CDR1 MGHRA, CDR2 YSYEKL. The CDR3 runs to 14 residues. V was pared by 3 bases and J by 1 base, with 7 bases between.

J is TRBJ2-7 and V is TRBV20-1; perhaps D is TRBD1 or TRBD2 (5 bases each). Germline-derived CDR1 and CDR2 are DFQATT and SNEGSKA (reference sequence). V shed 2 bases and J shed 0 bases, with 14 bases lying between them. The CDR3 runs to 15 residues. CDR3 region: CSARRGDLSSYEQYF. CDR3 bases: TGCAGTGCTAGACGAGGGGACCTGTCCTCCTACGAGCAGTACTTC.

This clonotype appeared a few times. The gene calls are TRBV11-1 and TRBJ2-7, with 9 bases identical to TRBD2. After removal of 4 bases from V and 0 bases from J, the junction contained 7 bases not matched to a gene. The CDR3 covers 16 residues. Germline values: CDR1 SGHAT, CDR2 FQDESV (reference sequence). In nucleotides, the CDR3 is TGTGCCAGCAGCTCCAGCGGGAGGCCGCTCTCCTACGAGCAGTACTTC. This translates into CASSSSGRPLSYEQYF.

The rearrangement uses TRBV28 and TRBJ1-4, with unresolved D. Looked up from germline, CDR1 is MDHEN and CDR2 is SYDVKM. The CDR3 extends over 13 amino acids. With 2 bases removed from V and 6 bases from J, the gap between germline ends came to 7 bases. CDR3 bases: TGTGCCAGCAGTTTACGGGGTCATGAAAAACTGTTTTTT. It encodes CASSLRGHEKLFF.

The chain recombines TRBV9 with TRBJ1-1; no clear D. Germline values: CDR1 SGDLS, CDR2 YYNGEE. The CDR3 extends over 12 amino acids. V dropped 5 bases and J dropped 2 bases, with 7 bases sitting between them. CDR3 bases: TGTGCCAGCAGTAACACCAACACTGAAGCTTTCTTT. Protein: CASSNTNTEAFF.

This clonotype showed up just a few times. The J gene is TRBJ2-3, the V gene TRBV6-2 or TRBV6-3; D unresolved. The CDR3 is made up of 13 amino acids. Deletions cut 6 bases from V and 11 bases from J, with 18 bases between. Germline values: CDR1 MNHEY, CDR2 SVGEGT. In nucleotides, the CDR3 is TGTGCCAGCAGCTGGAGACTGGCGAGAGGGCAGTATTTT. Translated: CASSWRLARGQYF.

This clonotype was picked up a small number of times. The chain's CDR3 is CATSRAVTGHYEQYF. The CDR3, as DNA: TGTGCCACCAGCAGAGCCGTGACAGGGCACTACGAGCAGTACTTC. This chain uses TRBV15 with TRBJ2-7; the match to TRBD1 covers 7 bases. Trimming took 1 base from V and 3 from J; bases not matched to a gene: 6. The CDR3 is 15 residues long. Germline V gene lookup returns CDR1 LNHNV and CDR2 YYDKDF (reference sequence).